This passage covers 9 T cell receptor beta chains from one sample sequenced in a study of PD-L1 blockade in urothelial cancer. Profiling relied on immunoSEQ multiplex PCR, and the TCRdb table lists in-frame clones only, not all of them. The sample lists fewer than 65,000 clones; 75% to 90% were seen once. The time point: pretreatment peripheral blood. The sample consisted of PBMCs, taken around atezolizumab (anti-PD-L1) treatment. The receptors derive from a man in his sixties or seventies with urothelial cancer.

The chain carries TRBV4-3 and TRBJ2-7, with D tentatively TRBD1 (6 bases). Germline V gene data show CDR1 as LGHNA and CDR2 as YSLEER. The CDR3 has 16 amino acids. The V end was cut by 0 bases, the J end by 6 bases, with 18 bases between. The CDR3 reads CASSQELTVSGAEQYF. The CDR3 coding sequence is TGCGCCAGCAGCCAAGAGTTGACGGTATCAGGGGCCGAGCAGTACTTC.

The chain employs TRBV6-5 and TRBJ1-1; TRBD1 agrees at 7 bases. Losses at the gene ends were 6 bases for V and 8 bases for J; bases not matched to a gene: 12. Germline values: CDR1 MNHEY, CDR2 SVGAGI. The CDR3 has 14 residues. The CDR3 nucleotides read TGTGCCAGCAGCGAAAGCTCAAGACAGGGAGAAGCTTTCTTT. Protein: CASSESSRQGEAFF.

The CDR3 is CASTYKDTGEQFF. As DNA, the CDR3 is TGTGCCAGCACCTATAAAGATACTGGTGAGCAGTTCTTC. The gene calls are TRBV11-3 and TRBJ2-1, with unresolved D. The CDR3 spans 13 residues. Germline V gene data show CDR1 as SGHNT and CDR2 as YENEEA. V lost 7 bases and J lost 9, with 16 bases in between.

The DNA for the CDR3 is TGCAGCGTTGAAGATCTAGGCCAGCGGACCTACAATGAGCAGTTCTTC. It encodes CSVEDLGQRTYNEQFF. The chain uses TRBV29-1 and TRBJ2-1; weak D call: TRBD2 (5 bases). Germline CDR1 and CDR2: SQVTM and ANQGSEA. CDR3 length: 16 residues. V was clipped by 0 bases and J by 2 bases, with 14 bases between them.

V gene TRBV11-1 combines with J gene TRBJ2-7; 9 nucleotides align to TRBD1. Trimming removed 6 bases from V and 2 bases from J; junction bases left unmatched: 5. Germline V gene sequence: CDR1 SGHAT, CDR2 FQDESV (reference sequence). The CDR3 runs to 14 residues. The CDR3 protein is CASSAGTGTYEQYF. CDR3 in DNA: TGTGCCAGCAGTGCCGGGACAGGGACCTACGAGCAGTACTTC. The entire variable domain, with the rest obtained from reference TRBV11-1 and TRBJ2-7, is as follows: EAEVAQSPRYKITEKSQAVAFWCDPISGHATLYWYRQILGQGPELLVQFQDESVVDDSQLPKDRFSAERLKGVDSTLKIQPAELGDSAMYLCASSAGTGTYEQYFGPGTRLTVT.

This chain joins TRBV15 and TRBJ2-3; D is unresolved. Deletions cut 0 bases from V and 3 bases from J, with 10 bases between. Germline assignment: CDR1 LNHNV and CDR2 YYDKDF (reference sequence). This CDR3 has 15 amino acids. The CDR3 DNA is TGTGCCACCAGCAGAGATCGAGTGCGGACAGATACGCAGTATTTT. It codes for CATSRDRVRTDTQYF.

The CDR3 DNA sequence: TGTGCCACCAGCCCAGGGAAACAGGGCTGGGACACTGAAGCTTTCTTT. This gives the protein CATSPGKQGWDTEAFF. The chain joins TRBV15 to TRBJ1-1, with D possibly being TRBD1 (6 bases). Deletions cut 5 bases from V and 3 bases from J, with 19 bases between. This CDR3 contains 16 residues. From germline, CDR1 is LNHNV and CDR2 YYDKDF (reference sequence).

This clone was counted once. This chain uses TRBV4-3 with TRBJ1-4; perhaps TRBD1 as D (6 bases). With 1 base removed from V and 0 bases from J, the gap between germline ends came to 12 bases. The CDR3 is 17 residues long. CDR1 and CDR2 from the germline V gene are LGHNA and YSLEER. The CDR3, as DNA: TGCGCCAGCAGCCAAGCCACCCGGACAGCAACTAATGAAAAACTGTTTTTT. Its protein is CASSQATRTATNEKLFF.

The gene calls are TRBV2 and TRBJ1-3; D uncertain. Trimming took off 3 bases at V and 4 bases at J, with 10 bases between the two ends. The CDR3 consists of 14 residues. In germline, CDR1 is SNHLY, CDR2 FYNNEI. CDR3 bases: TGTGCCAGCAGTGAGGGAGGAGACGGAAACACCATATATTTT. Translation: CASSEGGDGNTIYF.